What follows describes a single TCR beta chain. This specimen comes from a study of PD-L1 blockade in urothelial cancer. Overall study context: Patients previously received 0 to 3 chemotherapy regimens.

Assay used: immunoSEQ multiplex PCR; TCRdb lists only in-frame clones, some missing. The sample yields approximately 110,000 clones, around 85% seen once. The CDR3 totals 15 residues. V was shortened by 2 bases and J by 2 bases, with 12 bases between the two germline ends. The sequencing used PBMCs, collected around atezolizumab (anti-PD-L1) treatment. This TCR was sampled from a man aged 50-59 years with urothelial cancer. The rearrangement joins TRBV23-1 to TRBJ1-1; no clear D. TRBV23-1 is noted as an ORF with a role that remains uncertain. Here the CDR3 reads CASSQQAGRNTEAFF. DNA of the CDR3: TGCGCCAGCAGTCAACAGGCAGGCCGAAACACTGAAGCTTTCTTT.